The 21 T cell receptor beta chains below all came from one sample that was sequenced in a study of blood T cell repertoires in COVID-19. This table comes from immunoSEQ multiplex PCR, and its TCRdb copy is limited to in-frame clones, with some not included. The sample consists of tens of thousands of clones, about 84% of them appearing once. The material sequenced was peripheral blood. Source of these receptors: a woman aged 70-85 years with acute or convalescent COVID-19.

The chain recombines TRBV3-1 (or the pseudogene TRBV3-2) with TRBJ2-7; a possible D gene is TRBD1 (5 bases). Germline loops: CDR1 LGHDT, CDR2 YNNKEL (reference sequence). The CDR3 has 13 amino acids. V shed 1 base and J shed 6 bases, with 10 bases lying between them. The CDR3 protein is CASSQGPQGEQYV. CDR3 bases: TGTGCCAGCAGCCAAGGACCCCAGGGCGAGCAGTACGTC.

This clone was detected a few times. The CDR3 region has the DNA TGTGCCAGCAGCAATCCGGGATTTATACTCTCTGGAAACACCATATATTTT. Residues: CASSNPGFILSGNTIYF. This chain joins TRBV11-2 and TRBJ1-3; D remains unclear. Looked up from germline, CDR1 is SGHAT and CDR2 is FQNNGV. V dropped 5 bases and J dropped 0 bases, with 17 bases sitting between them. This CDR3 region has 17 residues.

This clone was recorded a few times. V usage is TRBV7-2 and J usage is TRBJ2-5, with 8 nucleotides matching TRBD2. The CDR3 has 15 residues. The trim removed 2 bases at V and 5 bases at J, leaving 7 bases unmatched. The germline CDR1 and CDR2 sequences are SGHTA and FQGNSA. This CDR3 is CASSLRGASGETQYF. CDR3 DNA sequence: TGTGCCAGCAGCTTAAGGGGGGCTAGCGGGGAGACCCAGTACTTC.

The rearrangement uses TRBV3-1 (or the pseudogene TRBV3-2) and TRBJ1-5; D gene unclear. CDR3 length: 13 residues. V lost 2 bases, J lost 7 bases, and 9 bases lay in between. The germline gives CDR1 LGHDT, CDR2 YNNKEL (reference sequence). CDR3 nucleotide sequence: TGTGCCAGCAGCCAATCAAGGGAGCAGCCCCAGCATTTT. This translates into CASSQSREQPQHF.

This clone was seen once. The V gene is TRBV5-1, the J gene TRBJ1-3, with 7 positions matching TRBD1. Per germline, CDR1 SGHRS and CDR2 YFSETQ. V dropped 2 bases and J dropped 2; count of bases not matched to a gene: 10. This CDR3 contains 17 residues. CDR3 sequence: CASSFRSPGGTGNTIYF. The DNA for the CDR3 is TGCGCCAGCAGCTTTCGCTCGCCAGGGGGTACTGGAAACACCATATATTTT.

J is TRBJ2-6 and V is TRBV4-2; 7 nucleotides align to TRBD1. This CDR3 is built from 18 residues. V was pared by 0 bases and J by 2 bases, with 7 bases of the junction left unmatched. CDR1 LGHNA and CDR2 YNFKEQ come from the germline V gene. For the CDR3, the DNA is TGTGCCAGCAGCCAAGATCGACAGGGTAGTGCTGGGGCCAACGTCCTGACTTTC. It codes for CASSQDRQGSAGANVLTF.

The CDR3 DNA sequence: TGTGCCAGTAGTCCCTCTAGGGGGGGGGCACAAGATACGCAGTATTTT. Translating gives CASSPSRGGAQDTQYF. V and J are TRBV19 and TRBJ2-3; tentative D call: TRBD2 (7 bases). The CDR3 consists of 16 residues. The germline CDR1 and CDR2 sequences are LNHDA and SQIVND (reference sequence). Trimming stripped 5 bases from V and 5 bases from J, with 20 bases between.

The chain uses TRBV19 and TRBJ1-6; D perhaps matches TRBD1 (5 bases). Per the germline V gene, CDR1 is LNHDA and CDR2 is SQIVND (reference sequence). This CDR3 has 15 residues. Deletions cut 3 bases from V and 6 bases from J, with 12 bases between. For the CDR3, the DNA is TGTGCCAGTAGTATTAATCCAGGGTCTAATTCACCCCTCCACTTT. This codes for CASSINPGSNSPLHF.

The gene calls are TRBV7-8 and TRBJ1-1; D uncertain. This CDR3 region has 17 residues. Germline CDR1 SGHVS, CDR2 FQNEAQ. Trimming left V 5 bases short and J 3 bases short, with 22 bases between. The CDR3 spells CASSRGPFRLRDTEAFF. CDR3 in DNA: TGTGCCAGCAGCAGAGGACCCTTCAGACTAAGGGACACTGAAGCTTTCTTT. Filled out from reference TRBV7-8 and TRBJ1-1, the complete variable domain reads GAGVSQSPRYKVAKRGQDVALRCDPISGHVSLFWYQQALGQGPEFLTYFQNEAQLDKSGLPSDRFFAERPEGSVSTLKIQRTQQEDSAVYLCASSRGPFRLRDTEAFFGQGTRLTVV.

The chain links TRBV6-5 to TRBJ1-1, with TRBD1 matching 7 bases. This CDR3 has 15 residues. CDR1 MNHEY and CDR2 SVGAGI come from the germline V gene. V shed 6 bases and J 3 bases; nucleotides not matched to a gene: 10. The CDR3 reads CASSGPETGYTEAFF. CDR3 sequence (DNA): TGTGCCAGCAGCGGGCCGGAGACAGGGTACACTGAAGCTTTCTTT.

The chain employs TRBV27 and TRBJ1-2, with 7 bases matching TRBD1. The CDR3 covers 14 residues. V shed 4 bases and J 3 bases; nucleotides not matched to a gene: 5. Germline assignment: CDR1 MNHEY and CDR2 SMNVEV (reference sequence). CDR3 coding DNA: TGTGCCAGCAGTTCTCGACAGGGTTACTATGGCTACACCTTC. It translates to CASSSRQGYYGYTF.

The chain employs TRBV7-8 and TRBJ2-1; 9 bases are a match to TRBD1. Germline values: CDR1 SGHVS, CDR2 FQNEAQ. This CDR3 has 16 residues. The V and J ends lost 4 bases and 6 bases, in that order; junction bases with no gene match: 10. This CDR3 is CASSSPTGGRGNEQFF. The CDR3 region has the DNA TGTGCCAGCAGCTCGCCAACAGGGGGCAGGGGCAATGAGCAGTTCTTC.

This clone was found once. This chain connects TRBV5-4 to TRBJ2-3; TRBD1 aligns across 9 bases. This CDR3 spans 15 amino acids. The V segment lost 5 bases and the J segment 7 bases; nucleotides outside the gene matches: 11. Germline CDR1 reads SGHNT; CDR2 reads YYREEE (reference sequence). The DNA for the CDR3 is TGTGCCAGCAGTTTTGGGACAGGGACACAGAATACGCAGTATTTT. Encoded protein: CASSFGTGTQNTQYF.

The rearrangement uses TRBV6-5 and TRBJ1-5; TRBD1 might be the D (6 bases). Between the trimmed V and J ends, which lost 6 bases and 4 bases, there was a span of 13 bases. This CDR3 is 14 amino acids long. From germline, CDR1 is MNHEY and CDR2 SVGAGI. The CDR3 spells CASRVFTGNQPQHF. CDR3 nucleotides: TGTGCCAGCAGGGTTTTTACAGGGAATCAGCCCCAGCATTTT.

The chain links TRBV6-1 to TRBJ1-4, with D tentatively TRBD1 (5 bases). V was clipped by 3 bases and J by 0 bases, with 14 bases between them. The CDR3 length is 17 residues. Germline V gives CDR1 MNHNS, CDR2 SASEGT. CDR3 nucleotide sequence: TGTGCCAGCAGTGACGAGCCTGACAGTGCAACTAATGAAAAACTGTTTTTT. It specifies CASSDEPDSATNEKLFF.

This chain connects TRBV6-2 or TRBV6-3 to TRBJ1-2, with TRBD1 matching over 8 bases. The CDR3 is made up of 15 amino acids. Unmatched junction bases numbered 13, after V lost 5 bases and J lost 8 bases. CDR1 is MNHEY, CDR2 SVGEGT, per germline. The CDR3 DNA follows: TGTGCCAGCAGTGGGTCATCGGACAGGGTGAGAGGCTACACCTTC. Its protein product is CASSGSSDRVRGYTF.

The J gene is TRBJ1-6, the V gene TRBV7-2, with TRBD1 matching 7 bases. Germline V gene sequence: CDR1 SGHTA, CDR2 FQGNSA. J gave up 2 bases and V 6 bases, and 4 bases lay outside the gene matches. The CDR3 runs 15 residues. Here the CDR3 DNA reads TGTGCCAGCAGAAGACAGGGTACCTATAATTCACCCCTCCACTTT. Protein sequence: CASRRQGTYNSPLHF. The variable domain in full, completed from reference TRBV7-2 and TRBJ1-6, reads GAGVSQSPSNKVTEKGKDVELRCDPISGHTALYWYRQSLGQGLEFLIYFQGNSAPDKSGLPSDRFSAERTGGSVSTLTIQRTQQEDSAVYLCASRRQGTYNSPLHFGNGTRLTVT.

CDR3 sequence: CASRTGGSTGELFF. The CDR3 DNA reads TGTGCCAGCAGAACAGGGGGAAGCACCGGGGAGCTGTTTTTT. V is TRBV6-6 and J is TRBJ2-2; 8 nucleotides agree with TRBD1. V lost 6 bases, J lost 4 bases, and 4 bases stayed unmatched. This CDR3 has 14 residues. Germline lookup yields CDR1 MNHNY and CDR2 SVGAGI (reference sequence).

The chain joins TRBV7-2 to TRBJ2-1, with 8 positions matching TRBD1. Trimming took 3 bases from V and 9 from J; bases not matched to a gene: 10. This CDR3 has 15 amino acids. Germline assignment: CDR1 SGHTA and CDR2 FQGNSA. CDR3 in amino acids: CASSFRQGLWGEQFF. CDR3 sequence (DNA): TGTGCCAGCAGCTTCCGACAGGGGTTATGGGGTGAGCAGTTCTTC.

This chain uses TRBV19 with TRBJ2-1; 10 bases align to TRBD1. The CDR3 is 17 residues long. Unmatched junction bases numbered 10, after V lost 4 bases and J lost 4 bases. Germline V gene data show CDR1 as LNHDA and CDR2 as SQIVND (reference sequence). The CDR3 spells CASSTRQGATVYNEQFF. CDR3 sequence (DNA): TGTGCCAGTAGTACGAGACAGGGGGCGACAGTATACAATGAGCAGTTCTTC.

This clone was observed a few times. The chain has TRBV7-6 and TRBJ2-5; 7 bases are a match to TRBD1. Germline V lookup: CDR1 SGHVS, CDR2 FNYEAQ. The CDR3 has 13 residues. With 3 bases clipped from V and 4 bases from J, the junction kept 2 bases outside the gene matches. This CDR3 reads CASSLNRGETQYF. In nucleotides, the CDR3 is TGTGCCAGCAGCTTGAACAGGGGAGAGACCCAGTACTTC.